This T cell receptor beta chain was sequenced in a study of cytomegalovirus exposure and HLA in healthy donors (dated by TCRdb to 2016 to 2017). With respect to the entire study: According to an earlier analysis of a few hundred of the donors, about 179 million T cells yielded 117 million unique TCR beta sequences and about 300 Gb of sequence data. Roughly 300 gigabases of sequencing data and about 92 million unique TCR sequences made up an early release that covered nearly 650 HLA-typed donors. The genetic ancestry cluster associated with self-reported Caucasian donors included over 80% of the 300 to 450 genotyped donors. The study was designed to test whether signatures of past pathogen exposure could be identified by cataloging public T cell receptors. Using immunosequencing, the study profiled T cell repertoires from 500 to 800 subjects and related those repertoires to cytomegalovirus serostatus. Along with the roughly 670-subject first cohort, a separate validation cohort of roughly 110 different subjects was used. The study combined high-throughput TCR immunosequencing, statistical association of individual TCRs with disease status, and machine learning to predict cytomegalovirus infection status. A later analysis re-examined previously published TCR beta repertoires from roughly 650 donors and added high-resolution HLA genotyping to investigate patterns of TCR occurrence. The later analysis used no new phenotypic data to find candidate immune exposures, relying instead on TCR beta sequences and their occurrence across donors. To decide whether each TCR beta V gene segment behaved as functional or pseudogenic, an earlier analysis of over 500 of the donors relied on high-throughput TCR beta sequencing. Alongside the repertoire data, information on donor age, sex, ethnicity and CMV serostatus was compiled. A later genetic analysis used genome-wide SNP genotypes for about three fifths of the 666 donors, treating that subset as a discovery cohort. Every repertoire in the discovery cohort had been generated on one and the same sequencing platform. Class I and class II HLA loci were covered by the typing at four-digit resolution. Typing coverage differed by locus: A, B, C, DRB1 and DQB1 were typed in roughly 629-640 donors, DQA1 in 522, DPA1 in nearly 610, and DPB1 in 450 to 490. Because of strong linkage in the cohort, roughly five DR-DQ haplotypes were treated as single units for association and clustering. Among 300 to 500 genotyped donors of the cohort, an average of roughly 230,000 unique TCR beta nucleotide sequences was sequenced per donor, of which about 19% were non-productive.

A note on this clone: Its antigen has not been determined. The sample holds no much larger clone one base away, and base qualities are not on file.

The cohort comprised more than 550 healthy bone marrow donors. All cohort members were sampled while nominally healthy, although unrecorded immune exposures were likely present. The donor was CMV seronegative and was included in the group of a few hundred seronegative cohort members. A peripheral blood sample was collected from each donor, and TCR beta sequencing was performed on peripheral blood mononuclear cells. The Qiagen DNeasy Blood Extraction Kit was used to extract genomic DNA from the blood cell samples. Libraries came from the immunoSEQ multiplex PCR assay. For the multiplex PCR, a mixture combining 60 forward primers for TCR Vbeta segments and 13 reverse primers for TCR Jbeta segments was used. A multiplex PCR assay on genomic DNA amplified the CDR3 region of rearranged TCR beta genes. The Illumina HiSeq System was used to sequence the amplified TCR beta libraries as 87-base-pair reads. Turning to the authors' computational methods: Across the 666 repertoires, a later analysis counted 80 million or so unique TCR beta chains, 9.5 million to 12 million of which were shared by at least two donors. A nearest-neighbor algorithm error-corrected the raw reads and collapsed the reads into unique sequences, merging closely related sequences to remove PCR and sequencing errors. To assign V, D and J gene segments, CDR3 sequences were aligned to IMGT reference sequences. Each retained sequence needed at least a six-nucleotide match to both a V gene segment and a J gene segment. Rearrangements were called productive when the CDR3 lacked stop codons and stayed in frame with V and J; all others were non-productive. CDR3 was defined by IMGT convention, running from the second conserved V-encoded cysteine to the conserved J-encoded phenylalanine. In an earlier analysis of approximately 590 of the donors, sequences lacking an unambiguous match to a single V gene segment were excluded. An earlier analysis of roughly 590 of the donors called V segments functional above 56.7% productive rearrangements and segregating when the between-donor standard deviation exceeded 5%. To diagnose cytomegalovirus status from the catalog of TCR beta chain sequences, a statistical classification framework was built. In a later analysis, TCR nucleotide sequences were compared against IMGT/GENE-DB human TR gene sequences so that V and J genes could be assigned. In a later analysis, CDR3 sequences and most-parsimonious VDJ recombination scenarios were assigned using the TCRdist pipeline. A later analysis defined each TCR beta chain by its CDR3 amino acid sequence plus V-gene family, and excluded reads lacking a unique V-gene family. To address suspected cross-contamination and a sequencing artifact, a later analysis removed approximately 590 highly shared, low-generation-probability nucleotide sequences. In a later analysis, a clonal expansion index for each public chain was calculated from normalized within-repertoire ranks of inferred template counts. A later analysis computed generation probabilities with a VDJ recombination model fitted to out-of-frame rearrangements, and checked the results against IGoR. Hypergeometric tests were used in a later analysis to score TCR-TCR, TCR-HLA and TCR-CMV co-occurrence, with a repertoire-size bias correction applied to the TCR pairs. A later analysis estimated false discovery rates by permuting HLA or CMV assignments 20 times. In a later analysis, co-occurring TCRs were grouped with DBSCAN, and TCRdist sequence similarity was added when clustering was performed within HLA-allele-positive subsets. For co-occurrence clustering, repertoires with fewer than 30,000 or more than 120,000 public chains were excluded, along with roughly 5 repertoires with anomalous nucleotide sharing. The clones in this table, taken by TCRdb from immuneACCESS, are in-frame only. Not every clone is retained; where verified, under half of the shortfall comes from an unresolved V gene, and the cause of the rest is unknown. The V and J calls and clone size are taken from that table; D and trimming were inferred from the DNA. The sample table holds about 98,000 clones, of which 55% to 80% were seen once. Together, the top ten hold roughly 1.2% of the sample.

What the research found in general, with its limitations: Cytomegalovirus status was reported to be diagnosed by the classifier with high specificity and sensitivity in both the original and validation cohorts. Broadly in line with IMGT annotations, most TCR beta V segments showed up in productive rearrangements about 87% or about 30% of the time in an earlier analysis of about 500 of the donors. Roughly uniform sequencing depth across donors was assumed in presence/absence analyses, although this assumption may not hold. A later analysis found that most CMV-associated TCR beta chains appeared HLA-restricted, with HLA associations seemingly driven largely by CMV exposure. An association between a missense DCLRE1C variant and V-gene and J-gene trimming of TCR beta chains was found in a later genetic analysis and replicated in an independent cohort. The study listed 150 to 200 TCR beta chains as associated with cytomegalovirus. According to a later analysis, TCR association rates differed among HLA loci, with DRB1 alleles showing the most associated TCRs and HLA-C alleles showing the fewest. A few of the identified cytomegalovirus-associated TCR beta chains were confirmed in vitro to be specific for cytomegalovirus antigens. Assigning TCR associations to individual alleles was difficult when HLA alleles, especially DR and DQ, strongly co-occurred. The only immune exposure information available for the cohort was CMV serostatus. Most TCR sequences were seen in very few donors, while some public TCRs were found in many individuals. Because some donors lacked HLA typing at each locus, the association tests relied only on the typed subset. The earlier analysis of about 600 of the donors excluded some 15 rarely observed V segments, including chromosome 9 orphons, because counts were too low. In a later analysis, around 17,000 TCR beta sequences were associated with specific HLA alleles at a false discovery rate of 0.05. Linkage disequilibrium might explain the correlated functional status among segregating V segments, but an unknown experimental factor could not be ruled out. The authors suggested that the approach could potentially be generalized to other disease states and immunological phenotypes. In a later analysis, HLA-associated TCR beta chains were found to be more clonally expanded and to have lower generation probabilities than equally common non-associated chains. A group of highly shared sequence variants was considered likely to be a technical artifact of the sequencing pipeline. In this cohort, only TCR beta chains were sequenced, and detectable features were limited by the absence of alpha or paired-chain data. In a later genetic analysis, fewer N-insertions in productive TCRs were reported among donors in an Asian-associated ancestry cluster than the roughly 640-donor mean. A further reported finding was that TCR beta sequences accurately predicted the HLA-A and HLA-B alleles for most subjects in the first cohort. According to a later analysis, parvovirus B19, influenza, CMV and Epstein-Barr virus appeared linked to several top co-occurrence clusters.

The TCR sequence derives from a female donor in good health and CMV-seronegative. The sequenced sample was PBMCs.

The nucleotides are TGTGCCAGCGTTTCCGGGACTAGCTACGAGCAGTACTTC. The translation is CASVSGTSYEQYF. In this chain, TRBV6-1 is recombined with TRBJ2-7; 8 nucleotides in the junction match TRBD2. The germline V gene supplies CDR1 MNHNS and CDR2 SASEGT. The V end gives up 8 bases and the J end 3 bases, leaving 6 bases in the junction not matched to a gene. The CDR3 covers 13 residues, taking in both the cysteine and the phenylalanine. The read is trimmed to its CDR3 DNA, 39 bases read in frame from base 1.